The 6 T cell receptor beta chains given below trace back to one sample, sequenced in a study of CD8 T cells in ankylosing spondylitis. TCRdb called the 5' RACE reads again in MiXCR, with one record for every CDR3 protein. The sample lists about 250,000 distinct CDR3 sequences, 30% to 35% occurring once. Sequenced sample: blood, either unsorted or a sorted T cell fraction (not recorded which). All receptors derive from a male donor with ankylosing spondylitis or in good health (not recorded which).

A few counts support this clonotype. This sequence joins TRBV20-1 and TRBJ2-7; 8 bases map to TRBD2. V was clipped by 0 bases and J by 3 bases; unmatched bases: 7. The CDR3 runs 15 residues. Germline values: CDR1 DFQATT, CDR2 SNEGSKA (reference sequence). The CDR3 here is CSARDRRGAGYEQYF. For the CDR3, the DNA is TGCAGTGCTAGAGATCGGCGGGGGGCAGGCTACGAGCAGTACTTC.

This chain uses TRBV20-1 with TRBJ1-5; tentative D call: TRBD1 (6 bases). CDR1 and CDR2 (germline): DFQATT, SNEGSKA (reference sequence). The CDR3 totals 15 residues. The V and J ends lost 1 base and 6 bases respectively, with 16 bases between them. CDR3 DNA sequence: TGCAGTGCTAGAGCCGCCCAGGGGTTTCGTCAGCCCCAGCATTTT. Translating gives CSARAAQGFRQPQHF.

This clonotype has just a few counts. As DNA, the CDR3 is TGCAGTGCTAAGCCGGGACTAGCGGGGGGGAGAGATACGCAGTATTTT. Translated, it gives CSAKPGLAGGRDTQYF. The chain employs TRBV20-1 and TRBJ2-3; 16 nucleotides agree with TRBD2. CDR3 length: 16 amino acids. Trimming took 4 bases from V and 5 from J; bases not matched to a gene: 6. Germline lookup yields CDR1 DFQATT and CDR2 SNEGSKA (reference sequence).

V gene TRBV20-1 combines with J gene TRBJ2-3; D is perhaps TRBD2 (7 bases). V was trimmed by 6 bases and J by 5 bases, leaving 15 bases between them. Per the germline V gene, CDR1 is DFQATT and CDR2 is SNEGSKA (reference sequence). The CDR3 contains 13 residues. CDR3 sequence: CSASRGALDTQYF. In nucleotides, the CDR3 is TGCAGTGCCAGCCGGGGGGCCTTAGATACGCAGTATTTT.

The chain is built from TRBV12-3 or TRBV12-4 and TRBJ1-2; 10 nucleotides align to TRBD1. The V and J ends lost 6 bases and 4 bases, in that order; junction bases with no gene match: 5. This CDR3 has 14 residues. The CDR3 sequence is CASRGQGTTYGYTF. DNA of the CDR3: TGTGCCAGCAGGGGACAGGGGACGACCTATGGCTACACCTTC.

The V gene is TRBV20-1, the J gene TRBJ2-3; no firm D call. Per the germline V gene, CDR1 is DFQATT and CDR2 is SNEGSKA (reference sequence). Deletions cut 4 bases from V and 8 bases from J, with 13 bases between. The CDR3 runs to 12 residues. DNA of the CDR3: TGCAGTGCTAAGTGGACCAGTGGTACGCAGTATTTT. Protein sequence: CSAKWTSGTQYF.